This TCR beta chain was captured by sequencing in a study of cytomegalovirus exposure and HLA in healthy donors. This CDR3 region has 12 residues. Looked up from germline, CDR1 is MNHNY and CDR2 is SVGAGI (reference sequence). Trimming shortened V by 5 bases and J by 4 bases, and 7 bases separated the two germline ends. 13 Jbeta primers and 60 Vbeta primers were used for the PCR. Data came from immunoSEQ multiplex PCR; TCRdb stores just in-frame clones and leaves some out. The sample has fewer than 200,000 clones, 70% to 80% seen once; the top ten hold approximately 14%. V is TRBV6-6 and J is TRBJ2-3, with D possibly matching TRBD1 (5 bases). Material for sequencing was PBMCs. This TCR derives from a woman aged 25 to 45 in good health and CMV-seropositive. This CDR3 reads CASSPTADTQYF. CDR3 nucleotides: TGTGCCAGCAGTCCGACAGCAGATACGCAGTATTTT.